Sequencing of this T cell receptor beta chain was carried out in a study of blood T cell repertoires in COVID-19 (dated by TCRdb to about 2020). Regarding the research as a whole: Collaborator samples came from the United States, Italy and Spain and covered acute and convalescent phases of COVID-19. A de-identified subject ID, COVID-19 status, age in years and sex were almost always included in the sample metadata. Subjects who had been exposed to COVID-19, were actively infected with it, or had recovered from it provided the deeply sampled blood TCRbeta repertoires that made up the dataset. The repertoires were released in a freely available public database intended as a resource for research on the immune response to SARS-CoV-2. Samples came from the ongoing ImmuneRACE study (first 160 participants) plus 1,254 subjects from 6 global collaborators. Where available, HLA class I and class II types were taken from metadata supplied by the sample provider and were not determined by assay-based typing. The prospective study material was composed of cDNA or gDNA derived from T cells, B-cell-depleted T cells, or PBMCs. The paper as a whole reports these results and caveats: How much clinical and demographic metadata was included differed by source and by participant, and the metadata was provided uncurated.

Whole blood was collected in K2EDTA tubes by collaborating institutions according to the institutions' own protocols. For TCRbeta analysis, collaborator samples were shipped as frozen whole blood, as isolated PBMCs, or as DNA extracted from either sample type. The germline V end is reduced by 4 bases and the J end by 0 bases; junction bases left unmatched: 3. From its cysteine to its phenylalanine, the CDR3 spans 15 amino acids. Just the 45-base CDR3 DNA is kept, in frame starting at base 1. Based on the germline V gene, the CDR1 and CDR2 sequences are ENHRY and SYGVKD. TCRbeta CDR3 regions were amplified from genomic DNA using the immunoSEQ Assay, a bias-controlled multiplex PCR. The source study handled its data this way. Nucleated cell counts per sample were estimated from amplification of reference gene primers within the assay. To quantify the absolute abundance of each unique TCRbeta CDR3 rearrangement, sequence reads were collapsed and filtered. For each sample, productive Simpson clonality was calculated by taking the square root of Simpson's diversity index across productive rearrangements. The table comes from immuneACCESS by way of TCRdb, which keeps in-frame sequences with V and J called. Part of the clones is missing from these tables; in studies checked, under half for an unresolved V gene and the rest for unknown reasons. V, J and clone size were drawn from that table, and D and trimming were deduced from the DNA. The sample profile shows about 160,000 clones; roughly four fifths of them were found once. The ten largest clones take up roughly 11% of the sample.

Comments on this clone: Its antigen specificity is not known. Base qualities are not recorded, but no much larger clone differs from it by a single base.

What was sequenced was peripheral blood. The TCR was taken from a man aged 55 to 69 with active or convalescent COVID-19. The chain is assembled from TRBV10-3 and TRBJ1-2; 9 junctional bases match TRBD1. Here is the DNA: TGTGCCATCAGTGGGGGGACAGGGCCTAACTATGGCTACACCTTC. Its protein is CAISGGTGPNYGYTF.